This T cell receptor beta chain was sequenced for a study of control samples from healthy donors and cancer patients. The assay was immunoSEQ multiplex PCR, and TCRdb's table has in-frame clones only and misses some. The sample records roughly 150,000 clones, over 90% being singletons. Sequencing was done on a sample of blood. This sequence was found in a man aged 45-65 years in good health.

DNA for the CDR3: TGTGCCAGCTCACCAGGGACAGTATCCTACGAGCAGTACTTC. As protein: CASSPGTVSYEQYF. This chain links TRBV18 with TRBJ2-7, with TRBD1 identical over 7 bases. Trimming cost V 2 bases and J 1 base; bases outside gene matches: 2. This CDR3 comprises 14 residues. Germline V gives CDR1 KGHSH, CDR2 LQKENI.